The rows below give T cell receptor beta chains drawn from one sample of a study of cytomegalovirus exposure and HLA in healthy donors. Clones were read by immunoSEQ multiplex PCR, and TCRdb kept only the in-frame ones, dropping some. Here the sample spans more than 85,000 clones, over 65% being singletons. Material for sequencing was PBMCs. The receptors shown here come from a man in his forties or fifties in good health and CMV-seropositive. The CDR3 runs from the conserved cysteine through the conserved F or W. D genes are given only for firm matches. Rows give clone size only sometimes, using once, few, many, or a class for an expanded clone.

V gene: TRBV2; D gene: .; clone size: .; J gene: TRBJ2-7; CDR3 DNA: TGTGCCAGCAGTGAAGCGCAGGAGATTAGGAGGAGGTACTTC; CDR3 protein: CASSEAQEIRRRYF
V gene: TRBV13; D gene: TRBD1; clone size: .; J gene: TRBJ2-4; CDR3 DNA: TGTGCCAGCAGCAAGCCCGGGACAGGGGACCCTATTCAGTACTTC; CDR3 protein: CASSKPGTGDPIQYF
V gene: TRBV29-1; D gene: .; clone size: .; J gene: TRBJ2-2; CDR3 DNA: TGCAGCGTTTGCAGGGGTCAAACCGGGGAGCTGTTTTTT; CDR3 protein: CSVCRGQTGELFF
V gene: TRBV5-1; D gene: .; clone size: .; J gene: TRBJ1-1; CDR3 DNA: TGCGCCAGCAGCTTGGCCCTTCTTGGAACAGACGAAGCTTTCTTT; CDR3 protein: CASSLALLGTDEAFF
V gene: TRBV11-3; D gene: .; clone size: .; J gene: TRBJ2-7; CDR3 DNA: TGTGCCAGCAGTCTGACCGACAGTCACGAGCAGTACTTC; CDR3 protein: CASSLTDSHEQYF
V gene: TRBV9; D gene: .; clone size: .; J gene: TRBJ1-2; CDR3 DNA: TGTGCCAGCAGCGTAGAGGTAGGGGTCGGCTACACCTTC; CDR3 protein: CASSVEVGVGYTF
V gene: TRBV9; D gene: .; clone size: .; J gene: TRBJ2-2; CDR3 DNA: TGTGCCAGCAGCGGCCCTAAGGCGGGAACCGGGGAGCTGTTTTTT; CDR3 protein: CASSGPKAGTGELFF
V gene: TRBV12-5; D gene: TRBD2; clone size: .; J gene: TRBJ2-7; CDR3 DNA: TGTGCTAGTGGTTCGGCGAGCGGGAGAACCTACGAGCAGTACTTC; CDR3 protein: CASGSASGRTYEQYF
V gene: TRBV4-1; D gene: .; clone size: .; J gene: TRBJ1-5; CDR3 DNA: TGCGCCAGCAGCCAACCCACGGGTCAGCCCCAGCATTTT; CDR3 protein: CASSQPTGQPQHF
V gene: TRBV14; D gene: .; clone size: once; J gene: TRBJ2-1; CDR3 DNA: TGTGCCAGCAGCCATACAGGTTGGACGGCAAGTATGGATGAGCAGTTCTTC; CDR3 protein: CASSHTGWTASMDEQFF
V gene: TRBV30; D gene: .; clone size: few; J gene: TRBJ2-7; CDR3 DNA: TGTGCCCTGGAGGGGGGGTACGGTGCCGAGCAGTACTTC; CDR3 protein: CALEGGYGAEQYF
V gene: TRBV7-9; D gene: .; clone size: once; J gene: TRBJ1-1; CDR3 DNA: TGTGCCAGCAGCTTAGATACAGGGCACACTGAAGCTTTCTTT; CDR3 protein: CASSLDTGHTEAFF
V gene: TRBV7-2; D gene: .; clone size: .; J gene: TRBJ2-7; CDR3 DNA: TGTGCCAGCAGCTTACGGACAGAAGCCTACGAGCAGTACTTC; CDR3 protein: CASSLRTEAYEQYF
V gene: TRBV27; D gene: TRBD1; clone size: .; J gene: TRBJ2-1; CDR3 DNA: TGTGCCAGCAGTCTGCGGGACAGGTTATACAATGAGCAGTTCTTC; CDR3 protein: CASSLRDRLYNEQFF
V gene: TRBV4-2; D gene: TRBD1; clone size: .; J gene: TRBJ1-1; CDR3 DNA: TGTGCCAGCAGCCAAGATCTAAGGACAGGAACCATGAACACTGAAGCTTTCTTT; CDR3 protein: CASSQDLRTGTMNTEAFF
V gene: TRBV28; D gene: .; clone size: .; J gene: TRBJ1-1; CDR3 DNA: TGTGCCAGCATCCGATCGTCCTGGGGGGACACTGAAGCTTTCTTT; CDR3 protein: CASIRSSWGDTEAFF
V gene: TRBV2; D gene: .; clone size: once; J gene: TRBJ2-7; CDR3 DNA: TGTGCCAGCAGTGAATACGCGGTCTACGAGCAGTACTTC; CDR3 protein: CASSEYAVYEQYF
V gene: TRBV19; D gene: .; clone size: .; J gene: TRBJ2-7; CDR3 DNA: TGTGCCAGTACTAATAAGGAGTCAGCCTACGAGCAGTACTTC; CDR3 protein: CASTNKESAYEQYF
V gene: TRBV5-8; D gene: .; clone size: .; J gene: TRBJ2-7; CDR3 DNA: TGTGCCAGCAGCCCTGGGGGCATGTCCTATGGGCAGTACTTC; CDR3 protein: CASSPGGMSYGQYF
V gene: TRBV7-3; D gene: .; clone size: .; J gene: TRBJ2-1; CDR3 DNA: TGTGCCAGCAGCTTAATTAGCGGTCCCTACAATGAGCAGTTCTTC; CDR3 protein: CASSLISGPYNEQFF
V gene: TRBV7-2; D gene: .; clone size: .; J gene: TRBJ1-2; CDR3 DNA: TGTGCCAGCAGCCTATTACCGGGGAACGACTACACCTTC; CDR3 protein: CASSLLPGNDYTF
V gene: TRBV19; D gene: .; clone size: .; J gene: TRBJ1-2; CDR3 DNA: TGTGCCAGTAGTAAAATTCCCAGAAGCAGGGGTGAGGATGGCTACACCTTC; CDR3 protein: CASSKIPRSRGEDGYTF
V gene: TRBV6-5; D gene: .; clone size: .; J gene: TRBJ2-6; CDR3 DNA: TGTGCCAGCAGCTATGACAGCTCTGGGGCCAACGTCCTGACTTTC; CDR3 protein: CASSYDSSGANVLTF
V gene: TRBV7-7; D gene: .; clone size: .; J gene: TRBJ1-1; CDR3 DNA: TGTGCTAGCAGCTTCGTGAACACTGAAGCTTTCTTT; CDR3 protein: CASSFVNTEAFF
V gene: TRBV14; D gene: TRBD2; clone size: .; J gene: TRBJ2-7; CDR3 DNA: TGTGCCAGCAGCCAAGGGGCGGGAGGCCGGTACGAGCAGTACTTC; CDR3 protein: CASSQGAGGRYEQYF
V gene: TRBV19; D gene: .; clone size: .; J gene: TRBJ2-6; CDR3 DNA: TGTGCCAGTAGAACATCCCACCCTTCTGGGGCCAACGTCCTGACTTTC; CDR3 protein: CASRTSHPSGANVLTF
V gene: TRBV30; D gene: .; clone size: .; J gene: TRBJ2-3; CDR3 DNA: TGTGCCTGGAGTGTACGGATGTCCAGCCTAGGAGGAGATACGCAGTATTTT; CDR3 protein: CAWSVRMSSLGGDTQYF
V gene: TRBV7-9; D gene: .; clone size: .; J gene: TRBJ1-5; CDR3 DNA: TGTGCCAGCAGCCCTGGGGACACCTTTAATCAGCCCCAGCATTTT; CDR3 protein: CASSPGDTFNQPQHF
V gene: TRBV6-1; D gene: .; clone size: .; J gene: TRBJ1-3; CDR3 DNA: TGTGCCAGCAGTGGGGCGATCGGGATACTCTCTGGAAACACCATATATTTT; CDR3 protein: CASSGAIGILSGNTIYF
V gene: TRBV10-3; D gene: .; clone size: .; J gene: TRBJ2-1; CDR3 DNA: TGTGCCATCAGTGGGGGCAGCACCTACAATGAGCAGTTCTTC; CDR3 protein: CAISGGSTYNEQFF
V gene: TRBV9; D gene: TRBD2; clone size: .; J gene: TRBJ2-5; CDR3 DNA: TGTGCCAGCAGCGCCCGGACTAGCGGGAGGGTCGAGACCCAGTACTTC; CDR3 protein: CASSARTSGRVETQYF
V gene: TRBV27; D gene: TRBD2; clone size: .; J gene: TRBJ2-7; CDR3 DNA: TGTGCCAGCAGTTTATCGGGGTCTAGCGGTTACGAGCAGTACTTC; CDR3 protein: CASSLSGSSGYEQYF
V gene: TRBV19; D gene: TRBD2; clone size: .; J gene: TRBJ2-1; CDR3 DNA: TGTGCCAGTAGTATCCGTGGACTAGCGGGTACTACCAGCTCCTACAATGAGCAGTTCTTC; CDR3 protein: CASSIRGLAGTTSSYNEQFF
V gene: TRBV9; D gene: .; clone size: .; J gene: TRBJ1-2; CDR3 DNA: TGTGCCAGCAGCGTAAGGGAACAGGGTCTTAACTATGGCTACACCTTC; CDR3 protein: CASSVREQGLNYGYTF
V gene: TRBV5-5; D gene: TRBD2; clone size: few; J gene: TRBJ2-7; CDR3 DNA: TGTGCCAGCAGATCTCGGGACTATTACGAGCAGTACTTC; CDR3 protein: CASRSRDYYEQYF
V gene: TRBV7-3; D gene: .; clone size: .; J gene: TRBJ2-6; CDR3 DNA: TGTGCCAGCAGCCCCGGGAGCCCCGCCAACGTCCTGACTTTC; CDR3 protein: CASSPGSPANVLTF
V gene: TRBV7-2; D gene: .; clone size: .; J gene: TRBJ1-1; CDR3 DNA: TGTGCCAGCAGCTTGAGGGGGATCGGCACTGAAGCTTTCTTT; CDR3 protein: CASSLRGIGTEAFF
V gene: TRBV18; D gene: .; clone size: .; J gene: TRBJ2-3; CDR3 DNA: TGTGCCAGCTCCGTGACTAGGGGCACAGATACGCAGTATTTT; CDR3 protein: CASSVTRGTDTQYF
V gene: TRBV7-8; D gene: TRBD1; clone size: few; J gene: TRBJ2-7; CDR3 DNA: TGTGCCAGCAGCTGGCCGGGACAGGGCTTCAACGAGCAGTACTTC; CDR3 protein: CASSWPGQGFNEQYF
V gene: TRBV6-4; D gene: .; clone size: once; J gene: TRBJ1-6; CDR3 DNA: TGTGCCAGCAGTGCGGAGACTGGAGGGGGGGATGGTAATTCACCCCTCCACTTT; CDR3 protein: CASSAETGGGDGNSPLHF
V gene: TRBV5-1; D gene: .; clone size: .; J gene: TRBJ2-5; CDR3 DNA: TGCGCCAGCAGCTTGGAGGGGCTCAGAGAGACCCAGTACTTC; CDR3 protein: CASSLEGLRETQYF
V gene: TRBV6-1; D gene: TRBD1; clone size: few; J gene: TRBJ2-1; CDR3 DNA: TGTGCCAGCAGTGACCAAGGGACAGCGAGCTCCTACAATGAGCAGTTCTTC; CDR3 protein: CASSDQGTASSYNEQFF
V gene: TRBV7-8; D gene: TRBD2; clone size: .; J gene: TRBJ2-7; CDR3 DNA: TGTGCCAGCAGCTTAGAGGGAAAGCGGGGGGACGAGCAGTACTTC; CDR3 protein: CASSLEGKRGDEQYF
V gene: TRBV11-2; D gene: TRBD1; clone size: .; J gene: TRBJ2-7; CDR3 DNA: TGTGCCAGCAGCACCGCGGGACAGGTTTACGAGCAGTACTTC; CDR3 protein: CASSTAGQVYEQYF
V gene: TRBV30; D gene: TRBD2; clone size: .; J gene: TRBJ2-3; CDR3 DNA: TGTGCCTGGAGTCCCGGGACTAGCGGTTACACAGATACGCAGTATTTT; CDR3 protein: CAWSPGTSGYTDTQYF
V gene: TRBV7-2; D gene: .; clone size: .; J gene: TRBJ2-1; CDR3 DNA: TGTGCCAGCAGCAAGCAGGGGCAGAGCTCCTACAATGAGCAGTTCTTC; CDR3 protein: CASSKQGQSSYNEQFF
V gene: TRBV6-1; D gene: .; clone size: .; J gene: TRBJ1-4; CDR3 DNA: TGTGCCAGCAGAGCGCCAACAGGGTCCGCTGAAAAACTGTTTTTT; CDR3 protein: CASRAPTGSAEKLFF
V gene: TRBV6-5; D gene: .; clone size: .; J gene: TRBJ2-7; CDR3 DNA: TGTGCCAGCAGTTACGGTGGCATCCTTGCCCGCGAGCAGTACTTC; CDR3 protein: CASSYGGILAREQYF
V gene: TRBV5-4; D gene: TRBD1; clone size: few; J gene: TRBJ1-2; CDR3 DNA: TGTGCCAGCAGCTTGGGGGCCCTGGGACAGATTAACTATGGCTACACCTTC; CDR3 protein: CASSLGALGQINYGYTF
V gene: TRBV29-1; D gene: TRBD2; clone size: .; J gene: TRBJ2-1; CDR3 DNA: TGCAGCGTTGTGGGGACTAGCGGGAGGAACAATGAGCAGTTCTTC; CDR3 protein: CSVVGTSGRNNEQFF